The rows below give T cell receptor beta chains drawn from one sample of a study of cytomegalovirus exposure and HLA in healthy donors. Repertoires were generated with immunoSEQ multiplex PCR, while TCRdb's copy carries only in-frame clones and drops some. The sample lists 150,000 to 200,000 clones, 72% occurring once. Sequenced: PBMCs. Receptor source: a human donor in good health. Each CDR3 is given without its conserved first and last residue.

14	TRBV30	TRBJ2-5	AWSVGGSGAIETQY
11	TRBV6-5	TRBJ1-2	ASRPRTRDSYT
19	TRBV4-3	TRBJ2-2	ASSPRQGVSILFANTGELF
11	TRBV6-1	TRBJ1-5	ASSGGQGQPQH
11	TRBV2	TRBJ2-2	ASRPPRTGELF
15	TRBV7-6	TRBJ2-7	ASSFKYQGLVRMEQY
11	TRBV11-2	TRBJ2-7	ASASGGAGEQY
12	TRBV19	TRBJ1-5	ASLRTGMNQPQH
12	TRBV5-4	TRBJ1-1	ASTSGPWDTEAF
11	TRBV5-1	TRBJ1-1	ASGRQANTEAF
11	TRBV11-1	TRBJ2-3	ASSPGAADTQY
13	TRBV4-3	TRBJ1-2	ASSQDLAGDYGYT
12	TRBV19	TRBJ2-2	ASSARRVPGELF
13	TRBV7-2	TRBJ2-7	ASSFQLDISYEQY
15	TRBV15	TRBJ2-7	ATSRDSGRGRNYEQY
12	TRBV2	TRBJ2-7	ASSPLSGDGEQY
12	TRBV5-4	TRBJ2-4	ASSLQGVSNIQY
12	TRBV10-3	TRBJ2-2	AIAAQSGNGELF
12	TRBV7-9	TRBJ1-6	ASSSDFSNPPLH
13	TRBV5-5	TRBJ1-1	ASSLVGDMNTEAF
15	TRBV4-3	TRBJ2-1	ASSQGSSGGKGNEQF
13	TRBV19	TRBJ1-1	ASRLTGSMNTEAF
13	TRBV19	TRBJ1-5	ASSMGGLSNQPQH
15	TRBV4-3	TRBJ1-2	ASSQGGTGTGARGYT
14	TRBV9	TRBJ1-3	ASSVGTGESGNTIY
15	TRBV7-9	TRBJ1-1	ASSPSVGGEGNTEAF
11	TRBV27	TRBJ1-2	ASSLGGAGGYT
12	TRBV6-6	TRBJ1-1	ASSFTGEETEAF
13	TRBV4-1	TRBJ2-7	ASSQDTGQGYEQY
14	TRBV19	TRBJ2-5	ASSAILGTGGETQY
12	TRBV9	TRBJ1-1	ASSVEQINTEAF
16	TRBV30	TRBJ2-7	AWPQGSGLAGVYYEQY
13	TRBV2	TRBJ1-5	ASSEWAPSNQPQH
13	TRBV15	TRBJ1-1	ATSREAGLNTEAF
16	TRBV5-6	TRBJ2-6	ASSSAKRGWSGANVLT
15	TRBV2	TRBJ2-5	ASSEWLGSGPAETQY
11	TRBV2	TRBJ1-1	ASQGGRNTEAF
12	TRBV10-3	TRBJ1-6	ATLPRTGDSPLH
14	TRBV5-1	TRBJ2-3	ASSLERGDSTDTQY
10	TRBV5-6	TRBJ1-2	ASSPDEGKYT
12	TRBV2	TRBJ1-1	ASSPRDTHTEAF
13	TRBV7-2	TRBJ1-1	ASSLTEGLSTEAF
16	TRBV5-4	TRBJ2-5	ASSRTSGGAGTQETQY
13	TRBV6-5	TRBJ1-1	ASSYREGYNTEAF
13	TRBV5-1	TRBJ2-5	ASSLAGTGEETQY
16	TRBV7-3	TRBJ2-3	ASSLQVLAGGLTDTQY
11	TRBV6-5	TRBJ1-5	ASSYGQNQPQH
12	TRBV7-2	TRBJ2-2	ASSLALNTGELF
12	TRBV6-6	TRBJ2-2	ASSYVRVAGELF